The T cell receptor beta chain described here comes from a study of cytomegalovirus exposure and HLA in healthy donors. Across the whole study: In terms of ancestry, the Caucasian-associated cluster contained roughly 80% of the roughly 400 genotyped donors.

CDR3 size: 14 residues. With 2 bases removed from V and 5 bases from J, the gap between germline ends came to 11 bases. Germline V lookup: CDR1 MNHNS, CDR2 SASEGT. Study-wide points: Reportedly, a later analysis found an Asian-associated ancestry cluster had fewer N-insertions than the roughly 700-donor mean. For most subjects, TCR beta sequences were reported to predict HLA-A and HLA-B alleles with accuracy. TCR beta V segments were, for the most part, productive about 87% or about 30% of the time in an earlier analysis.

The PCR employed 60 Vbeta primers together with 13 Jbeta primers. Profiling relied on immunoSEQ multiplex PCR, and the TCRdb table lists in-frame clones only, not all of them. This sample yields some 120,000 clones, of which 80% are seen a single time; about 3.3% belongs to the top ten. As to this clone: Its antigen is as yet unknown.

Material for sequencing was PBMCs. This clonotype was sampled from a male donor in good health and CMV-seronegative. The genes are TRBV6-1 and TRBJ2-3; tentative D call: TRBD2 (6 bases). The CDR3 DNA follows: TGTGCCAGCAGTGAATCGGTGCGGGGAGATACGCAGTATTTT. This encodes CASSESVRGDTQYF.